This T cell receptor (beta chain) appears in the sequencing data of a study of cytomegalovirus exposure and HLA in healthy donors. Germline V gives CDR1 SEHNR, CDR2 FQNEAQ (reference sequence). The CDR3 has 13 residues. Study-level findings and limits: In a later analysis, productive TCRs from donors in an Asian-associated ancestry cluster reportedly carried fewer N-insertions than the cohort mean. Per published reports, the classifier diagnosed cytomegalovirus status with high specificity and sensitivity.

Donors in the study were healthy people who gave bone marrow. Donors likely had unrecorded immune exposures despite being nominally healthy when sampled. Use of 60 Vbeta and 13 Jbeta primers characterized the PCR. The table came from immunoSEQ multiplex PCR; TCRdb's copy has only in-frame clones and leaves some out. This table holds roughly 140,000 clones, just under 85% found once. A remark on this clone: The target antigen is unknown.

This clonotype was obtained from a woman aged 55-75 years in good health and CMV-seropositive. This sequence joins TRBV7-9 and TRBJ2-1; 9 bases line up with TRBD2. Sequenced sample: PBMCs. CDR3 in amino acids: CASAGGGYNEQFF. The CDR3 region has the DNA TGTGCTTCAGCGGGAGGAGGATACAATGAGCAGTTCTTC.